This T cell receptor (beta chain) was obtained from a study of T cell responses to AZD1222 COVID-19 vaccine. Study observations and caveats: Only a handful of AZD1222 recipients, more than five in all, had baseline seropositivity.

About this clone itself: The antigen is not known.

Using immunoSEQ multiplex PCR, the repertoire was profiled, and TCRdb retains in-frame clones only, with some absent. This sample has about 200,000 clones; less than 95% occur once, and the top ten carry around 1.7%. The CDR3 length is 16 residues. CDR1 is LGHDT and CDR2 is YNNKEL in the germline V gene (reference sequence). Trimming cost V 1 base and J 9 bases; bases outside gene matches: 8. The sample in question was peripheral blood, obtained 28 days after the second dose of the MenACWY control vaccine. The chain employs TRBV3-1 (or the pseudogene TRBV3-2) and TRBJ2-3, with TRBD2 matching over 12 bases. The sequence derives from an adult who received the MenACWY meningococcal vaccine as a control. CDR3: CASSQAPLAGGYTQYF. The DNA of the CDR3 is TGTGCCAGCAGCCAAGCCCCGCTAGCGGGGGGGTACACGCAGTATTTT.